The clone carrying this T cell receptor (beta chain) appeared a few times. Its target is not known. This sample stems from a study of blood T cells in healthy people across ages. General observations from the study: Age brought a roughly linear fall in TCR beta diversity measured per million T cells.

There are 15 residues in the CDR3. Between the trimmed V and J ends, which lost 0 bases and 3 bases, there was a span of 12 bases. Germline CDR1 and CDR2: SGDLS and YYNGEE. PCR was performed a second time for roughly 7 to 11 cycles using a sample-barcoded 5' primer and a J-beta primer mix. TCRdb itself ran the 5' RACE reads through MiXCR, one entry per CDR3 protein. The sample includes some 1.1 million distinct CDR3 sequences, roughly two fifths of them seen just once. The chain is built from TRBV9 and TRBJ1-1; D gene unclear. This clonotype was sampled from a man aged 18 to 35 in good health. The sequencing sample was made of blood. CDR3 DNA: TGTGCCAGCAGCGTAGGACCGAAGATAGACACTGAAGCTTTCTTT. As protein: CASSVGPKIDTEAFF.